These 8 T cell receptor beta chains originate from one sample sequenced in a study of blood T cell dynamics during melanoma immunotherapy. Stated time point: pre-treatment baseline. Assay used: immunoSEQ multiplex PCR; TCRdb lists only in-frame clones, some missing. The sample lists approximately 13,000 clones, about nine tenths seen once, with approximately 6.4% in the top ten. Sequenced material: blood, taken from a patient treated with checkpoint blockade. The receptors shown here come from a human donor with melanoma.

The chain combines TRBV4-3 with TRBJ2-6; 11 nucleotides line up with TRBD1. Germline CDR1 is LGHNA and CDR2 is YSLEER. The CDR3 spans 18 residues. Losses at the gene ends were 0 bases for V and 0 bases for J; bases not matched to a gene: 1. The CDR3 reads CASSQDGTGGSGANVLTF. The CDR3 bases are TGCGCCAGCAGCCAAGACGGGACAGGGGGCTCTGGGGCCAACGTCCTGACTTTC.

The rearrangement joins TRBV4-3 to TRBJ2-5; 10 nucleotides match TRBD2. The V and J ends lost 0 bases and 11 bases, in that order; junction bases with no gene match: 12. Germline CDR1 is LGHNA and CDR2 is YSLEER. This CDR3 is built from 16 residues. CDR3 DNA sequence: TGCGCCAGCAGCCAAGATGTAAGCGGGGGGGCGTTTGAGCAGTACTTC. Translating it yields CASSQDVSGGAFEQYF.

The V call is TRBV5-6, the J call TRBJ2-5; the D is unclear. The J call could be wrong; TRBJ2-7 is a better fit for the DNA end. CDR1 SGHDT and CDR2 YYEEEE come from the germline V gene. The CDR3 loop spans 15 amino acids. CDR3 amino acids: CASSLRPGETYEQYF. As DNA, the CDR3 is TGTGCCAGCAGCTTGAGGCCAGGTGAGACCTACGAGCAGTACTTC.

This rearrangement joins TRBV30 to TRBJ1-5; tentatively, D is TRBD1 (6 bases). The V end was cut by 0 bases, the J end by 3 bases, with 12 bases between. The CDR3 is 15 residues long. From germline, CDR1 is GTSNPN and CDR2 SVGIG (reference sequence). CDR3 bases: TGTGCCTGGAGTGTACGACAGGAGTACAATCAGCCCCAGCATTTT. Amino acids: CAWSVRQEYNQPQHF.

This clone has just one count. The chain combines TRBV30 with TRBJ1-1; no clear D. The V and J ends lost 5 bases and 0 bases respectively, with 13 bases between them. The CDR3 has 14 residues. In germline, CDR1 is GTSNPN, CDR2 SVGIG (reference sequence). The CDR3 DNA is TGTGCCTGGTCGGGATGGCCGATGAACACTGAAGCTTTCTTT. It specifies CAWSGWPMNTEAFF.

The chain employs TRBV18 and TRBJ2-7; the D is unclear. The germline V gene has CDR1 KGHSH and CDR2 LQKENI. The CDR3 spans 13 residues. V was cut by 2 bases and J by 3 bases, with 8 bases left in between. CDR3 amino acids: CASSPARNYEQYF. CDR3 DNA: TGTGCCAGCTCACCAGCTAGAAACTACGAGCAGTACTTC.

This clone has only one observation. This rearrangement joins TRBV5-1 to TRBJ1-2; 8 bases are shared with TRBD1. The CDR3 contains 16 residues. V lost 5 bases to trimming and J lost 1 base; unmatched junction nucleotides: 10. Germline CDR1 SGHRS, CDR2 YFSETQ. CDR3 sequence: CASSPPEQGDNYGYTF. The CDR3 DNA sequence: TGCGCCAGCAGTCCCCCTGAACAGGGGGATAACTATGGCTACACCTTC.

The gene calls are TRBV9 and TRBJ1-3, with D uncertain. The CDR3 loop spans 16 amino acids. The germline gives CDR1 SGDLS, CDR2 YYNGEE. The V gene lost 0 bases and the J gene lost 0 bases, with 10 bases spanning the gap. The CDR3 here is CASSVDNHRSGNTIYF. The DNA for the CDR3 is TGTGCCAGCAGCGTAGATAACCATCGCTCTGGAAACACCATATATTTT.